This note documents a single T cell receptor beta chain sequence. Participants had their cohort set by participant-reported clinical history. Before being deemed recovered, Cohort 3 donors had two negative PCRs, clearance, or symptom resolution. In the source study's methods: Quantification of nucleated cells was approximated via reference gene primer amplification. Using immunoSEQ multiplex PCR, the repertoire was profiled, and TCRdb retains in-frame clones only, with some absent. V, J and clone size reflect that table, while D and trimming were determined from the DNA. The sample lists roughly 310,000 clones; around 91% were seen once. This entry belongs to a study of blood T cell repertoires in COVID-19. This CDR3 region has 13 residues. Deletions cut 5 bases from V and 3 bases from J, with 8 bases between. CDR1 is LGHNA, CDR2 YNFKEQ, per germline.

Sequenced: PBMCs or T cells enriched from blood (not recorded which). This clonotype originated in a woman between 40 and 50 years old who had recovered from COVID-19. The V and J genes are TRBV4-2 and TRBJ1-5; no firm D call. The CDR3 DNA sequence: TGTGCCAGCAGCATGTTCGTCAATCAGCCCCAGCATTTT. Translated: CASSMFVNQPQHF.